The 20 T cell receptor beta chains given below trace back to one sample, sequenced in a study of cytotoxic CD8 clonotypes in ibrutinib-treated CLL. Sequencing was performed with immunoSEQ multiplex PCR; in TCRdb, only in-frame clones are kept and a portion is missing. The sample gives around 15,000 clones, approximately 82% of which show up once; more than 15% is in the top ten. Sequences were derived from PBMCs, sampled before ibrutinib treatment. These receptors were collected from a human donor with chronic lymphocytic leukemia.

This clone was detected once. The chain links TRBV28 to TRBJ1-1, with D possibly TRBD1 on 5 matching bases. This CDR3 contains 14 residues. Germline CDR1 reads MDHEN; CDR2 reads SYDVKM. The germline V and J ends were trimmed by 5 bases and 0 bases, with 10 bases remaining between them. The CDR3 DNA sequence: TGTGCCAGCAGTCGGGGGGTGGTGAACACTGAAGCTTTCTTT. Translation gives CASSRGVVNTEAFF.

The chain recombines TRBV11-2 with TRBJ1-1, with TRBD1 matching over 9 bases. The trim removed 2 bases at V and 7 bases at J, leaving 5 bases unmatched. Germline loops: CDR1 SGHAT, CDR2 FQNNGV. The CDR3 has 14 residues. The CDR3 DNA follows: TGTGCCAGCAGCTTACCGGGACAGGGTGTTGAAGCTTTCTTT. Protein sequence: CASSLPGQGVEAFF.

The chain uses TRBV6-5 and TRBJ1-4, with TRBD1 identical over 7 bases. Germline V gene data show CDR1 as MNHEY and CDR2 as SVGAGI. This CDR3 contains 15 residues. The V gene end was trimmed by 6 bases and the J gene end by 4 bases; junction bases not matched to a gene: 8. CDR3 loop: CASRPRTGYNEKLFF. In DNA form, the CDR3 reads TGTGCCAGCAGACCTCGGACAGGCTATAATGAAAAACTGTTTTTT.

The CDR3 region has the DNA TGTGCCAGCAGTCCAACTTCTGGACCCTACAATGAGCAGTTCTTC. Its protein is CASSPTSGPYNEQFF. The chain combines TRBV9 with TRBJ2-1; no clear D. The ends were cut back, 5 bases at V and 2 bases at J, with 14 bases in the middle. The germline gives CDR1 SGDLS, CDR2 YYNGEE. The CDR3 loop spans 15 amino acids.

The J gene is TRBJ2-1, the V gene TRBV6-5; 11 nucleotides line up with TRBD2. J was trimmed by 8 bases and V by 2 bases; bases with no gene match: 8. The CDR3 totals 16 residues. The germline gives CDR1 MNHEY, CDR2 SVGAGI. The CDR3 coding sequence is TGTGCCAGCAGTTACCTTAGCGGGAGGGGTGGCGATGAGCAGTTCTTC. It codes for CASSYLSGRGGDEQFF.

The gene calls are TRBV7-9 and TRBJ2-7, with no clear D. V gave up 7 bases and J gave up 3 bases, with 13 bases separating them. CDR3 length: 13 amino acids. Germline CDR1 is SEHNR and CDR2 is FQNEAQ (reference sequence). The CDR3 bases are TGTGCCAGCACCCTCGGGCGGAACTACGAGCAGTACTTC. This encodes CASTLGRNYEQYF.

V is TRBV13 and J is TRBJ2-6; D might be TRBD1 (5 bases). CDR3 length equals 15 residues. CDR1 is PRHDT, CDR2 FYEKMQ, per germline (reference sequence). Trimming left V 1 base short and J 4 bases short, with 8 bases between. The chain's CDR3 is CASSLAGLGANVLTF. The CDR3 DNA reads TGTGCCAGCAGCTTAGCAGGGTTAGGGGCCAACGTCCTGACTTTC.

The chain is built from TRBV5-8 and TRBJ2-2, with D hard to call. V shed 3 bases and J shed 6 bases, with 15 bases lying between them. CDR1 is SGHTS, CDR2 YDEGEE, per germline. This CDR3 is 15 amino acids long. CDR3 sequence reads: CASSSRNLRSGELFF. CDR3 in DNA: TGTGCCAGCAGCTCCAGGAATTTAAGGTCCGGGGAGCTGTTTTTT.

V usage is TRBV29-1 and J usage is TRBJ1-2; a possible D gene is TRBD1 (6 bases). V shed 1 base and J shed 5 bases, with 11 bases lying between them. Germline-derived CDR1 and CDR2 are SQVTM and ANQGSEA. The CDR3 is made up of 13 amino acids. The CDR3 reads CSVEGGGRYGYTF. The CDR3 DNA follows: TGCAGCGTTGAAGGGGGGGGCCGGTATGGCTACACCTTC.

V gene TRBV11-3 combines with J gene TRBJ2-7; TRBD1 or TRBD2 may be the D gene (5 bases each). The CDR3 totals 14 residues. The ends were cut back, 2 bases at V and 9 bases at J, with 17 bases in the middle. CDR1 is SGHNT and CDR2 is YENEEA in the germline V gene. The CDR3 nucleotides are TGTGCCAGCAGCTTAAGAGGGGTGGGGGATGTGCAGTACTTC. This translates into CASSLRGVGDVQYF.

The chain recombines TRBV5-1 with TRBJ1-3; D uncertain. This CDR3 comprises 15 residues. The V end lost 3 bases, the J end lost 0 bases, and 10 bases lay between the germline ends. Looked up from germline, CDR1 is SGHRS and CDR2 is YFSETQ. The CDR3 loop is CASSSAGSSGNTIYF. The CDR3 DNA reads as TGCGCCAGCAGCTCTGCGGGGAGCTCTGGAAACACCATATATTTT.

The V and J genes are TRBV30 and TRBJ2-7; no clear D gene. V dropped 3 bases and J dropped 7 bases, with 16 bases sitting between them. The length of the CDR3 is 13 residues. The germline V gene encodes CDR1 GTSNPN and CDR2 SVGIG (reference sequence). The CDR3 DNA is TGTGCCTGGAGCCAAGACTCAGCCCAGGAGCAGTACTTC. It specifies CAWSQDSAQEQYF.

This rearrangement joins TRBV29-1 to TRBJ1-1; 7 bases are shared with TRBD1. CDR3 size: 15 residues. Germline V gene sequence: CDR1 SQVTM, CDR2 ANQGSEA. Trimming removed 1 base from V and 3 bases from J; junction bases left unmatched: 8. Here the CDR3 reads CSVEATGKADTEAFF. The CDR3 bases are TGCAGCGTTGAAGCGACAGGGAAAGCGGACACTGAAGCTTTCTTT.

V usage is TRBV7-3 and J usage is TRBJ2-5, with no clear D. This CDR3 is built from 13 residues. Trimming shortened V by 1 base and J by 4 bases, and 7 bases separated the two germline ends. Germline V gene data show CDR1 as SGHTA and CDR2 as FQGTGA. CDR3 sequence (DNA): TGTGCCAGCAGCTTAATAGTTGGAGAGACCCAGTACTTC. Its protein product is CASSLIVGETQYF.

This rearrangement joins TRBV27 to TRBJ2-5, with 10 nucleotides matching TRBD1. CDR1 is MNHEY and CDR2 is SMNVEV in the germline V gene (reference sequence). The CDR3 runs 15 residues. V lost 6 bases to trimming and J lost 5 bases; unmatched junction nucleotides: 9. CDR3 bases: TGTGCCAGCAGCTCAAGACAGGGGGCGAGGGAGACCCAGTACTTC. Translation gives CASSSRQGARETQYF.

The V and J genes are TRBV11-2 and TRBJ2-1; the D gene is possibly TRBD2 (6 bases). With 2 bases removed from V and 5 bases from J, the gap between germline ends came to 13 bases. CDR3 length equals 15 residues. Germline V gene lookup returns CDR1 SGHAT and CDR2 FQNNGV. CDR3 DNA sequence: TGTGCCAGCAGCTTAAGTAGCGGTAATAACAATGAGCAGTTCTTC. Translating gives CASSLSSGNNNEQFF. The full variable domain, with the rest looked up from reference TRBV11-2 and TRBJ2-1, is EAGVAQSPRYKIIEKRQSVAFWCNPISGHATLYWYQQILGQGPKLLIQFQNNGVVDDSQLPKDRFSAERLKGVDSTLKIQPAKLEDSAVYLCASSLSSGNNNEQFFGPGTRLTVL.

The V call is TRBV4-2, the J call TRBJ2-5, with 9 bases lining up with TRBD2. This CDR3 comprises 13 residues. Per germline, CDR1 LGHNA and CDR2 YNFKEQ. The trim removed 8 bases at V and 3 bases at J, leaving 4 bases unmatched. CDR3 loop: CASRLAGEETQYF. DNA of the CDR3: TGTGCCAGCCGATTAGCGGGAGAAGAGACCCAGTACTTC.

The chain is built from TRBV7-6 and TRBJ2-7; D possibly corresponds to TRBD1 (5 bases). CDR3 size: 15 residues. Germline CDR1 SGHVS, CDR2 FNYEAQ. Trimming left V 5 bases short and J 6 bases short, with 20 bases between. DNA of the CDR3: TGTGCCAGCAGCCCCTCTCGGTCCAGGGTTGGCGAGCAGTACTTC. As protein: CASSPSRSRVGEQYF. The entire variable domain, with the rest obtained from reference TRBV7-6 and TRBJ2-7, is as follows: GAGVSQSPRYKVTKRGQDVALRCDPISGHVSLYWYRQALGQGPEFLTYFNYEAQQDKSGLPNDRFSAERPEGSISTLTIQRTEQRDSAMYRCASSPSRSRVGEQYFGPGTRLTVT.

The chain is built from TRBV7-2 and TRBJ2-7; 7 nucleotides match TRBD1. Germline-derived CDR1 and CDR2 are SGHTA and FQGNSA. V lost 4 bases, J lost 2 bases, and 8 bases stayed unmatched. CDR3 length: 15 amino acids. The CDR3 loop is CASSYLPGQTYEQYF. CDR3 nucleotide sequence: TGTGCCAGCAGCTATTTACCGGGACAGACCTACGAGCAGTACTTC.

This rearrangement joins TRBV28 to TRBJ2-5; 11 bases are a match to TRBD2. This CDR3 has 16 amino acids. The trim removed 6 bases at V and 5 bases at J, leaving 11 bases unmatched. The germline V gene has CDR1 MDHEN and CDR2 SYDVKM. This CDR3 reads CASRLGSSGRYETQYF. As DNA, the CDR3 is TGTGCCAGCAGGTTAGGGTCTAGCGGGAGGTACGAGACCCAGTACTTC.